This T cell receptor (beta chain) originates from a study of T cells in Graves' hyperthyroidism and ophthalmopathy. There were TCR beta CDR3 regions amplified from RNA transcripts. The study used the HTBI primer set for a first-round RT-PCR of the TCR CDR3. One entry per CDR3 protein, called by TCRdb with MiXCR from the multiplex PCR reads. The sample shows about 320,000 distinct CDR3 sequences, roughly 17% of them seen only once. CDR3 length: 13 residues. V lost 6 bases to trimming and J lost 5 bases, with 12 bases between them. This clonotype showed up many times. Sequencing was carried out using blood. The clonotype was recovered from a man aged 25-40 years with Graves' hyperthyroidism. The chain uses TRBV12-3 or TRBV12-4 and TRBJ2-3; no firm D call. The CDR3 nucleotides read TGTGCCAGCAGCCCGGCCCGGTTAGATACGCAGTATTTT. Translated, it gives CASSPARLDTQYF.